This T cell receptor beta chain originates from a study of T-cell memory formation after mild COVID-19. TCRdb re-called the 5' RACE reads with MiXCR, one entry per CDR3 protein. This table holds 400,000 to 450,000 distinct CDR3 sequences, about a sixth found once. This clonotype has more than one count but fewer than ten. Sequenced: PBMCs or a T cell subset sorted from them (not recorded which). This sequence originates from a man younger than 30 who had mild COVID-19 (a few samples of this study predate the infection). Cell type and time point are not known.

CDR3 amino acids: CSASHGPGRGYTF. The DNA of the CDR3 is TGCAGTGCTAGTCACGGGCCAGGGAGGGGCTACACCTTC. The chain recombines TRBV20-1 with TRBJ1-2; D is possibly TRBD1 (5 bases). V lost 3 bases and J 8 bases, leaving 16 bases between the germline ends. The CDR3 covers 13 residues. Germline loops: CDR1 DFQATT, CDR2 SNEGSKA (reference sequence).